These 18 T cell receptor beta chains came from one sample sequenced in a study of blood T cell repertoires in COVID-19 (dated by TCRdb to about 2020). The library was obtained by the immunoSEQ multiplex PCR assay. Drawn from immuneACCESS, this table holds only the in-frame rearrangements with V and J called that TCRdb kept. Clones are partly lost; checked studies trace under half to an unresolved V gene and leave the rest unexplained. The sample records around 200,000 clones, around 80% of which are singletons. The top ten clones comprise 7% to 8.5% of the sample. Sequencing was carried out using PBMCs or T cells enriched from blood (not recorded which). The receptor set was obtained from a woman in her thirties or forties with acute COVID-19.

This clone was observed a handful of times. V usage is TRBV5-6 and J usage is TRBJ2-7; TRBD2 matches at 12 bases. This CDR3 is built from 15 residues. Germline CDR1 and CDR2: SGHDT and YYEEEE. V dropped 4 bases and J dropped 6; count of bases not matched to a gene: 8. CDR3 loop: CASSKLAGGPSEQYF. The CDR3, as DNA: TGTGCCAGCAGCAAGCTAGCGGGAGGGCCGAGCGAGCAGTACTTC.

The chain uses TRBV27 and TRBJ1-4; TRBD1 matches 9 bases. There are 16 residues in the CDR3. CDR1 and CDR2 (germline): MNHEY, SMNVEV (reference sequence). V lost 2 bases to trimming and J lost 7 bases; unmatched junction nucleotides: 8. The DNA of the CDR3 is TGTGCCAGCAGTTTACTCCCGGGACAGGGTGTTGAAAAACTGTTTTTT. Amino acid sequence: CASSLLPGQGVEKLFF.

This clone was seen once. The rearrangement links TRBV5-5 to TRBJ1-2; 11 nucleotides align to TRBD1. CDR1 is SGHKS and CDR2 is YYEKEE in the germline V gene (reference sequence). Trimming cost V 4 bases and J 7 bases; bases outside gene matches: 6. This CDR3 has 14 residues. CDR3 nucleotide sequence: TGTGCCAGCAGCACCGGACAGGGGGCTGGTGGCTACACCTTC. It yields the protein CASSTGQGAGGYTF.

The table lists this clone with a few counts. This chain connects TRBV10-3 to TRBJ2-1, with D possibly being TRBD1 (6 bases). This CDR3 is 13 amino acids long. V was shortened by 1 base and J by 8 bases, with 9 bases between the two germline ends. Looked up from germline, CDR1 is ENHRY and CDR2 is SYGVKD. The CDR3 here is CAISEFRTDEQFF. CDR3 nucleotides: TGTGCCATCAGTGAGTTTAGGACAGATGAGCAGTTCTTC.

J is TRBJ1-5 and V is TRBV2; D not resolved. The V and J ends lost 6 bases and 4 bases respectively, with 16 bases between them. This CDR3 is 15 amino acids long. Looked up from germline, CDR1 is SNHLY and CDR2 is FYNNEI. CDR3 protein: CASSVRGIGNQPQHF. For the CDR3, the DNA is TGTGCCAGCAGCGTGAGAGGGATTGGGAATCAGCCCCAGCATTTT.

V usage is TRBV5-1 and J usage is TRBJ1-1; 7 bases agree with TRBD1. Trimming took 4 bases from V and 1 from J; bases not matched to a gene: 7. The length of the CDR3 is 15 residues. Germline loops: CDR1 SGHRS, CDR2 YFSETQ. CDR3 sequence (DNA): TGCGCCAGCAGCCTATCAGGGGGTGGGAACACTGAAGCTTTCTTT. It codes for CASSLSGGGNTEAFF.

This chain uses TRBV3-1 (or the pseudogene TRBV3-2) with TRBJ1-1; D not certain. CDR1 is LGHDT and CDR2 is YNNKEL in the germline V gene (reference sequence). V was trimmed by 1 base and J by 9 bases, leaving 15 bases between them. CDR3 length: 14 residues. The CDR3 sequence is CASSQGPAGRKAFF. The CDR3 DNA reads TGTGCCAGCAGCCAAGGGCCTGCGGGTCGGAAAGCTTTCTTT.

This clone was seen a handful of times. The chain couples TRBV27 to TRBJ1-5; 7 nucleotides agree with TRBD1. The length of the CDR3 is 13 residues. The V and J ends lost 6 bases and 5 bases, in that order; junction bases with no gene match: 4. Germline values: CDR1 MNHEY, CDR2 SMNVEV (reference sequence). For the CDR3, the DNA is TGTGCCAGCAGGACAGGGCAGCATCAGCCCCAGCATTTT. Protein sequence: CASRTGQHQPQHF.

The chain couples TRBV10-1 to TRBJ2-5; D is perhaps TRBD2 (7 bases). This CDR3 is built from 15 residues. Trimming took off 2 bases at V and 5 bases at J, with 15 bases between the two ends. The germline gives CDR1 WNHNN, CDR2 SYGVQD (reference sequence). The CDR3 DNA sequence: TGCGCCAGCAGTGAGCCGGGAGGCGGGGGCGAGACCCAGTACTTC. This encodes CASSEPGGGGETQYF.

This rearrangement joins TRBV13 to TRBJ2-5; 7 bases agree with TRBD1. J lost 1 base, V lost 3 bases, and 2 bases had no gene match. This CDR3 is built from 14 residues. Germline-derived CDR1 and CDR2 are PRHDT and FYEKMQ (reference sequence). Written as DNA, the CDR3 is TGTGCCAGCAGCTTGGGACAGCTCCAAGAGACCCAGTACTTC. This translates into CASSLGQLQETQYF. Variable domain in full (rest from reference TRBV13 and TRBJ2-5): AAGVIQSPRHLIKEKRETATLKCYPIPRHDTVYWYQQGPGQDPQFLISFYEKMQSDKGSIPDRFSAQQFSDYHSELNMSSLELGDSALYFCASSLGQLQETQYFGPGTRLLVL.

This clone was detected only once. The CDR3 DNA reads TGTGCCAGCAGTTGGGGCACTAGCGGGGGCGGGAGCTCCTACGAGCAGTACTTC. It yields the protein CASSWGTSGGGSSYEQYF. This sequence joins TRBV2 and TRBJ2-7; 11 nucleotides match TRBD2. The CDR3 length is 18 residues. V was clipped by 5 bases and J by 0 bases; unmatched bases: 12. Germline CDR1 and CDR2: SNHLY and FYNNEI.

The genes are TRBV19 and TRBJ1-1, with a tentative D call TRBD1 (5 bases). CDR1 LNHDA and CDR2 SQIVND come from the germline V gene (reference sequence). CDR3 size: 16 residues. Trimming shortened V by 5 bases and J by 1 base, and 17 bases separated the two germline ends. The CDR3 region has the DNA TGTGCCAGTAGTTCGATCGACAGTTTGGGGAACACTGAAGCTTTCTTT. It specifies CASSSIDSLGNTEAFF. The complete variable domain, with remaining parts taken from reference TRBV19 and TRBJ1-1, reads DGGITQSPKYLFRKEGQNVTLSCEQNLNHDAMYWYRQDPGQGLRLIYYSQIVNDFQKGDIAEGYSVSREKKESFPLTVTSAQKNPTAFYLCASSSIDSLGNTEAFFGQGTRLTVV.

The J gene is TRBJ2-7, the V gene TRBV28; D perhaps matches TRBD1 (6 bases). Germline lookup yields CDR1 MDHEN and CDR2 SYDVKM. The V end lost 5 bases, the J end lost 0 bases, and 14 bases lay between the germline ends. This CDR3 region has 15 residues. The CDR3 sequence: CASSPRQDSSYEQYF. DNA for the CDR3: TGTGCCAGCAGTCCGAGACAGGACAGCTCCTACGAGCAGTACTTC. Combining the CDR3 with reference TRBV28 and TRBJ2-7 gives the whole variable domain DVKVTQSSRYLVKRTGEKVFLECVQDMDHENMFWYRQDPGLGLRLIYFSYDVKMKEKGDIPEGYSVSREKKERFSLILESASTNQTSMYLCASSPRQDSSYEQYFGPGTRLTVT.

This chain uses TRBV19 with TRBJ1-6; no firm D call. V lost 4 bases and J lost 8, with 12 bases in between. Germline CDR1 LNHDA, CDR2 SQIVND (reference sequence). The CDR3 is made up of 14 amino acids. The CDR3 spells CASSNQVGDSPLHF. The CDR3 nucleotides read TGTGCCAGTAGTAATCAGGTCGGGGATTCACCCCTCCACTTT.

V usage is TRBV7-3 and J usage is TRBJ2-7; D possibly corresponds to TRBD2 (5 bases). The germline CDR1 and CDR2 sequences are SGHTA and FQGTGA. This CDR3 has 16 amino acids. V gave up 4 bases and J gave up 1 base, with 17 bases separating them. This chain's CDR3 is CASSSRARDSSYEQYF. DNA of the CDR3: TGTGCCAGCAGCTCGAGAGCCCGGGATTCTTCCTACGAGCAGTACTTC.

This chain uses TRBV7-3 with TRBJ1-6; D ambiguous. Germline V gene lookup returns CDR1 SGHTA and CDR2 FQGTGA. Trimming removed 2 bases from V and 5 bases from J, with 13 bases in between. This CDR3 is built from 16 residues. The CDR3 DNA reads TGTGCCAGCAGCTTACTAGGGAGAGCTAATAATTCACCCCTCCACTTT. Translation gives CASSLLGRANNSPLHF.

The chain employs TRBV11-2 and TRBJ1-2; D ambiguous. Trimming removed 1 base from V and 4 bases from J, with 10 bases in between. The germline V gene has CDR1 SGHAT and CDR2 FQNNGV. There are 14 residues in the CDR3. CDR3 amino acids: CASSLGSVSYGYTF. The CDR3, as DNA: TGTGCCAGCAGCTTAGGTAGCGTATCCTATGGCTACACCTTC.

This sequence joins TRBV10-1 and TRBJ2-1; D perhaps matches TRBD2 (5 bases). CDR1 and CDR2 from the germline V gene are WNHNN and SYGVQD (reference sequence). V lost 9 bases to trimming and J lost 4 bases, with 10 bases between them. The CDR3 consists of 12 residues. The CDR3 bases are TGCGCCAGTCAAGACTATTACAATGAGCAGTTCTTC. Protein sequence: CASQDYYNEQFF.